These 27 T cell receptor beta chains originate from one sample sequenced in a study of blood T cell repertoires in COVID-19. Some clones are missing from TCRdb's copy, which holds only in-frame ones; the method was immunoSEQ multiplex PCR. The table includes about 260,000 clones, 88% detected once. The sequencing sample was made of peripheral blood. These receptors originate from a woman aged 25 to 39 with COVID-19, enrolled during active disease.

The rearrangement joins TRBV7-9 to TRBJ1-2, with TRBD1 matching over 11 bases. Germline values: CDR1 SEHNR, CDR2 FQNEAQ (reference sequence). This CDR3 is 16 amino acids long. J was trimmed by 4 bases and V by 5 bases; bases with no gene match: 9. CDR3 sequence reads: CASSLSRDRGFYGYTF. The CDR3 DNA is TGTGCCAGCAGCCTGAGCCGGGACAGGGGGTTCTATGGCTACACCTTC.

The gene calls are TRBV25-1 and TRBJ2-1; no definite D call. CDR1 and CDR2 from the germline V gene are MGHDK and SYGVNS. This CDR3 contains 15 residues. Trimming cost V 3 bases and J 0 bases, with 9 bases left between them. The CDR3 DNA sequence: TGTGCCAGCAGTGAGAGGTATAACTCCTACAATGAGCAGTTCTTC. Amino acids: CASSERYNSYNEQFF.

The CDR3, as DNA: TGTGCCAGCAGCACTGCCCCGGACCCAACGGGGTACAATGAGCAGTTCTTC. Amino acid sequence: CASSTAPDPTGYNEQFF. The rearrangement uses TRBV9 and TRBJ2-1; possibly TRBD2 for D (5 bases). Germline V lookup: CDR1 SGDLS, CDR2 YYNGEE. Trimming took off 4 bases at V and 4 bases at J, with 21 bases between the two ends. The CDR3 sequence is 17 residues long.

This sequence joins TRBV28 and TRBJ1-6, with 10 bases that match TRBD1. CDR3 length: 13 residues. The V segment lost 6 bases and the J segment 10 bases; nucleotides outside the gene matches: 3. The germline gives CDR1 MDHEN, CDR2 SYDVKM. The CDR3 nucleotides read TGTGCCAGCAGGGGACAGGGGTGGTCACCCCTCCACTTT. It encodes CASRGQGWSPLHF.

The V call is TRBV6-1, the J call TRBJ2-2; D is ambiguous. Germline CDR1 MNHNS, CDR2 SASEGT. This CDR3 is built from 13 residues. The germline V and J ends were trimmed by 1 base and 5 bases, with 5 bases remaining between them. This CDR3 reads CASSEGRTGELFF. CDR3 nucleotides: TGTGCCAGCAGTGAAGGGCGGACCGGGGAGCTGTTTTTT.

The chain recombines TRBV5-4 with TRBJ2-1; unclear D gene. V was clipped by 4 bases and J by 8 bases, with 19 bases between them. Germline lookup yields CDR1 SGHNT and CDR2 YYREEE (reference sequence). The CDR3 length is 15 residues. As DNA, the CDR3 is TGTGCCAGCAGCCCTGGCGGCTCCCTCCGCGATGAGCAGTTCTTC. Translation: CASSPGGSLRDEQFF.

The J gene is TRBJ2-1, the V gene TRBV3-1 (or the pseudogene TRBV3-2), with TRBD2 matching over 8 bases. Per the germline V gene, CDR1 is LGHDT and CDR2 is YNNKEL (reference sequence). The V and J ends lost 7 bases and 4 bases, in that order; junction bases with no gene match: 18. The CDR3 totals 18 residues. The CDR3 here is CASTHSGKAGSVYNEQFF. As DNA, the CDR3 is TGTGCCAGCACCCATAGCGGGAAGGCTGGTTCGGTTTACAATGAGCAGTTCTTC.

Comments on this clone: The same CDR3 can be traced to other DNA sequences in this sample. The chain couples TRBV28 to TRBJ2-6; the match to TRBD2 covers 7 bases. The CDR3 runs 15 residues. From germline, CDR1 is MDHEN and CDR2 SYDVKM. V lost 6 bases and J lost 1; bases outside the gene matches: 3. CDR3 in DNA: TGTGCCAGCAGCCTGGGGGGGTCTGGGGCCAACGTCCTGACTTTC. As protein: CASSLGGSGANVLTF.

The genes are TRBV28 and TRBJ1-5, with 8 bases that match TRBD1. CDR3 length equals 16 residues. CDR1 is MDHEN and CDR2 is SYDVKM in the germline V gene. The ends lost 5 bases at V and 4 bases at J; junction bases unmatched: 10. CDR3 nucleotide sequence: TGTGCCAGCAGTCTCCTAGGGACAGGACCTAATCAGCCCCAGCATTTT. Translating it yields CASSLLGTGPNQPQHF.

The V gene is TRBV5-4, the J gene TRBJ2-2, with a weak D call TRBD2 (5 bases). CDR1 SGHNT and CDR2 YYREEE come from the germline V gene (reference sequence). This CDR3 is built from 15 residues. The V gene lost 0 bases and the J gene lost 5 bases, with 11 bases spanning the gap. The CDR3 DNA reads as TGTGCCAGCAGCTTGGGGCTAGCCGGTACCGGGGAGCTGTTTTTT. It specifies CASSLGLAGTGELFF. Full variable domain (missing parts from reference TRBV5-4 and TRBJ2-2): ETGVTQSPTHLIKTRGQQVTLRCSSQSGHNTVSWYQQALGQGPQFIFQYYREEENGRGNFPPRFSGLQFPNYSSELNVNALELDDSALYLCASSLGLAGTGELFFGEGSRLTVL.

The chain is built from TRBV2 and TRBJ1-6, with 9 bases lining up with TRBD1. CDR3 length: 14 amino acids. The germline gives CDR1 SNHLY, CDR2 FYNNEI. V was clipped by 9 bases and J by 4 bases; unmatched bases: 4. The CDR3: CAREDRGYNSPLHF. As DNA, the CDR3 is TGTGCCAGGGAGGACAGGGGATATAATTCACCCCTCCACTTT. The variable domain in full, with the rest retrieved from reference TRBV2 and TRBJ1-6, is EPEVTQTPSHQVTQMGQEVILRCVPISNHLYFYWYRQILGQKVEFLVSFYNNEISEKSEIFDDQFSVERPDGSNFTLKIRSTKLEDSAMYFCAREDRGYNSPLHFGNGTRLTVT.

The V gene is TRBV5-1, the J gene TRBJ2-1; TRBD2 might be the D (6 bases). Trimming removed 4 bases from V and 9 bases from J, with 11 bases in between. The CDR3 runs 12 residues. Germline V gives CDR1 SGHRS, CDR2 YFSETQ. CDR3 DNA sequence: TGCGCCAGCAGCGCACCTAGCGCTGAGCAGTTCTTC. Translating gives CASSAPSAEQFF.

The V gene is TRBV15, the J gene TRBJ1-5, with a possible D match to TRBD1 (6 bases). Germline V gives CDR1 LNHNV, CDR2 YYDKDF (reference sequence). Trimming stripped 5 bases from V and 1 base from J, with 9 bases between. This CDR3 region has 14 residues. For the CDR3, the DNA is TGTGCCACCAGCCTTAGGGGGAGCAATCAGCCCCAGCATTTT. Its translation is CATSLRGSNQPQHF. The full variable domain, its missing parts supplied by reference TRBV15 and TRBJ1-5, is DAMVIQNPRYQVTQFGKPVTLSCSQTLNHNVMYWYQQKSSQAPKLLFHYYDKDFNNEADTPDNFQSRRPNTSFCFLDIRSPGLGDTAMYLCATSLRGSNQPQHFGDGTRLSIL.

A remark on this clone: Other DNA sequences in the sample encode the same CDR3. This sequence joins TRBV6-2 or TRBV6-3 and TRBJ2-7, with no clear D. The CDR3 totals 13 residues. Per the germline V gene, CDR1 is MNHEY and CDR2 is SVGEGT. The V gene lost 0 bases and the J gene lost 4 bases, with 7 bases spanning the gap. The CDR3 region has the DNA TGTGCCAGCAGTTACTCGTTGCGTTACGAGCAGTACTTC. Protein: CASSYSLRYEQYF.

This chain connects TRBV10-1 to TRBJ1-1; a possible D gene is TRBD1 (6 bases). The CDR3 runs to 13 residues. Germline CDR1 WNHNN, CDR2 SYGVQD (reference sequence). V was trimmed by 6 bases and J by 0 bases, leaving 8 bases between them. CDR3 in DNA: TGCGCCAGCAGGGACAGTATGAACACTGAAGCTTTCTTT. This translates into CASRDSMNTEAFF.

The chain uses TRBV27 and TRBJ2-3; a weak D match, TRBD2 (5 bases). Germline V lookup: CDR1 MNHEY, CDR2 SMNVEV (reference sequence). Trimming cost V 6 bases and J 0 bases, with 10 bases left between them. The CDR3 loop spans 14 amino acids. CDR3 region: CASSPWTSTDTQYF. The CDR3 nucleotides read TGTGCCAGCAGCCCTTGGACTAGCACAGATACGCAGTATTTT.

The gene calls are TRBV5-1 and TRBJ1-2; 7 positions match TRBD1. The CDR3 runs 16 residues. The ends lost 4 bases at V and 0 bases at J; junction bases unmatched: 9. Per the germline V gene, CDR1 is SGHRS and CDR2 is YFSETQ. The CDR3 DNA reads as TGCGCCAGCAGCCTCGGACAGGCTGAACCTAACTATGGCTACACCTTC. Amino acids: CASSLGQAEPNYGYTF.

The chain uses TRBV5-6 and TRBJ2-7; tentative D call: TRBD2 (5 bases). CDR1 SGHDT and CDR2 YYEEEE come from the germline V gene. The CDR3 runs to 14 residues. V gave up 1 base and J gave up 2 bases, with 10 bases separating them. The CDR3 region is CASSLPSGTYEQYF. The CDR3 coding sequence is TGTGCCAGCAGCTTGCCCAGCGGAACCTACGAGCAGTACTTC. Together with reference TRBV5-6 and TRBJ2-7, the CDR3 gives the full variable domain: DAGVTQSPTHLIKTRGQQVTLRCSPKSGHDTVSWYQQALGQGPQFIFQYYEEEERQRGNFPDRFSGHQFPNYSSELNVNALLLGDSALYLCASSLPSGTYEQYFGPGTRLTVT.

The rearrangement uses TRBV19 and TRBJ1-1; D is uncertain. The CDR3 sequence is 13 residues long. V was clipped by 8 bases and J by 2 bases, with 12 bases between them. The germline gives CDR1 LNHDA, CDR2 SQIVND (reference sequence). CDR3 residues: CASDERFNTEAFF. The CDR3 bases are TGTGCCAGTGATGAGAGGTTCAACACTGAAGCTTTCTTT.

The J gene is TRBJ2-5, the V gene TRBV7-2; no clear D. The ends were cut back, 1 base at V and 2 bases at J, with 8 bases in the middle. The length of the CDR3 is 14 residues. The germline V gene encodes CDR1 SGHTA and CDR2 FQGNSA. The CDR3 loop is CASSLDGPQETQYF. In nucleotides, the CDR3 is TGTGCCAGCAGCTTAGATGGGCCTCAAGAGACCCAGTACTTC. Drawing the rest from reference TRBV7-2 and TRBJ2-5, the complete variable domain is GAGVSQSPSNKVTEKGKDVELRCDPISGHTALYWYRQSLGQGLEFLIYFQGNSAPDKSGLPSDRFSAERTGGSVSTLTIQRTQQEDSAVYLCASSLDGPQETQYFGPGTRLLVL.

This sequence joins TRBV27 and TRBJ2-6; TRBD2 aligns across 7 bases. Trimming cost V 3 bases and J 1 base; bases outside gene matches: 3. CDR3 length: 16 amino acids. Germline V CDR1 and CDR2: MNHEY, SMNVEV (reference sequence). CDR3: CASSLYGRSGANVLTF. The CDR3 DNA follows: TGTGCCAGCAGTTTGTACGGGAGGTCTGGGGCCAACGTCCTGACTTTC.

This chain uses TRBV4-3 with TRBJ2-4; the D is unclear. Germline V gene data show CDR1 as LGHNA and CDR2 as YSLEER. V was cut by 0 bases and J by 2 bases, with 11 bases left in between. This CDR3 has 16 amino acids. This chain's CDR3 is CASSQDRSYSKNIQYF. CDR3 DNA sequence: TGCGCCAGCAGCCAAGATAGAAGCTACTCCAAAAACATTCAGTACTTC.

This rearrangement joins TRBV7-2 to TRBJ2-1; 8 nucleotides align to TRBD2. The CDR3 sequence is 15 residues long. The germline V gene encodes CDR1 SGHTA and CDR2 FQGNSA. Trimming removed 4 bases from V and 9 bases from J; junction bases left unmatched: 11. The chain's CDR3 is CASSSPVGLAVEQFF. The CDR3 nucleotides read TGTGCCAGCAGCTCACCTGTCGGACTAGCAGTTGAGCAGTTCTTC. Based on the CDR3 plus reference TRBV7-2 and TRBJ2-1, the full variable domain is GAGVSQSPSNKVTEKGKDVELRCDPISGHTALYWYRQSLGQGLEFLIYFQGNSAPDKSGLPSDRFSAERTGGSVSTLTIQRTQQEDSAVYLCASSSPVGLAVEQFFGPGTRLTVL.

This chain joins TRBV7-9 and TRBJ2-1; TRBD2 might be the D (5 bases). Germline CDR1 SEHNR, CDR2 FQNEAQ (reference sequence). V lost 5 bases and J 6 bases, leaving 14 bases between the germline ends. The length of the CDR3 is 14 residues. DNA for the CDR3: TGTGCCAGCAGCAATGTTCGTACTAGCAATGAGCAGTTCTTC. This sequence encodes CASSNVRTSNEQFF.

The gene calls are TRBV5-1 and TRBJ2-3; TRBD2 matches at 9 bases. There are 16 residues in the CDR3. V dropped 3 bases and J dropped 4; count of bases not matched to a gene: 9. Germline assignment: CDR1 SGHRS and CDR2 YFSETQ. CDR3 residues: CASSSRTGTSPDTQYF. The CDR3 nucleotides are TGCGCCAGCAGCTCGCGCACCGGGACTAGCCCAGATACGCAGTATTTT. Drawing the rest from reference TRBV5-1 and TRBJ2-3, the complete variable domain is KAGVTQTPRYLIKTRGQQVTLSCSPISGHRSVSWYQQTPGQGLQFLFEYFSETQRNKGNFPGRFSGRQFSNSRSEMNVSTLELGDSALYLCASSSRTGTSPDTQYFGPGTRLTVL.

The CDR3, as DNA: TGTGCCAGCAGCACCGGGACATCCTACGAGCAGTACTTC. Translation: CASSTGTSYEQYF. The V and J genes are TRBV6-6 and TRBJ2-7; possible D gene TRBD1, 6 bases. CDR1 and CDR2 from the germline V gene are MNHNY and SVGAGI (reference sequence). This CDR3 is 13 amino acids long. The V end lost 6 bases, the J end lost 1 base, and 10 bases lay between the germline ends.

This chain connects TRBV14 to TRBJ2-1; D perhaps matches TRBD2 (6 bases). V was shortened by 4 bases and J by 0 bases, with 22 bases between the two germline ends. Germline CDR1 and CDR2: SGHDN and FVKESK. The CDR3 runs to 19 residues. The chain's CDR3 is CASSLYGGSPSSSYNEQFF. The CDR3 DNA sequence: TGTGCCAGCAGCCTCTACGGGGGTTCCCCCTCGAGCTCCTACAATGAGCAGTTCTTC.